Described below is a single T cell receptor (beta chain) sequence and its context. Its target is not known. The donors, nominally healthy at sampling, likely had unrecorded immune exposures. This specimen comes from a study of cytomegalovirus exposure and HLA in healthy donors. General study findings and limits: 164 TCR beta chains were listed as cytomegalovirus-associated. One variant, a missense change in DCLRE1C, was linked in a later analysis to TCR beta V- and J-gene trimming.

The CDR3 length is 14 residues. Germline CDR1 reads MNHNY; CDR2 reads SVGAGI (reference sequence). Unmatched junction bases numbered 8, after V lost 4 bases and J lost 9 bases. PCR primers comprised 60 Vbeta and 13 Jbeta primers. Some clones are missing from TCRdb's copy, which holds only in-frame ones; the method was immunoSEQ multiplex PCR. Found here are some 180,000 clones, 65% to 85% of them singletons; the top ten hold approximately 2.9%. This TCR was recovered from a female donor in good health and CMV-seronegative. The sample consisted of PBMCs. The chain carries TRBV6-6 and TRBJ2-1; 8 bases fit TRBD2. The CDR3 nucleotides are TGTGCCAGCAGTTTTAGCGGGACTAGTTGTGAGCAGTTCTTC. Protein sequence: CASSFSGTSCEQFF.